This entry is about one TCR beta chain. In the study's own analysis: Reference gene primer amplification gave estimated nucleated cell counts. Measured with immunoSEQ multiplex PCR; TCRdb has only the in-frame clones, and not every one. V, J and clone size are taken as reported in that table, and D and trimming were inferred from the DNA itself. The data contain 250,000 to 300,000 clones, 80% to 90% of them seen just once; the ten biggest clones take up more than 8.5%. Germline values: CDR1 DFQATT, CDR2 SNEGSKA (reference sequence). CDR3 length: 11 residues. Trimming removed 3 bases at V and 8 bases at J, with 10 bases between. The data are from a study of blood T cell repertoires in COVID-19.

Sequences were obtained from peripheral blood. The receptor comes from a woman in her seventies with COVID-19, enrolled during active disease. The chain recombines TRBV20-1 with TRBJ1-1; no firm D call. CDR3 sequence (DNA): TGCAGTGCTAGGAGGTTGGCAGAAGCTTTCTTT. Its protein is CSARRLAEAFF.